This T cell receptor beta chain was identified during a study of cytomegalovirus exposure and HLA in healthy donors. 13 Jbeta primers and 60 Vbeta primers were used for the PCR. The data were produced by immunoSEQ multiplex PCR, yet TCRdb's version contains in-frame clones alone and is incomplete. The data show about 90,000 clones, around 70% seen once. This clone was counted a few times. Its specificity is not known. Regarding the study as a whole: The study labeled 164 TCR beta chains cytomegalovirus-associated. In a later analysis, V- and J-gene trimming of beta chains associated with a DCLRE1C missense variant, replicated independently. The authors assumed roughly uniform sequencing depth across donors for presence/absence analyses. As confirmed in vitro, a few CMV-associated chains were specific for CMV antigens.

CDR1 is PRHDT and CDR2 is FYEKMQ in the germline V gene (reference sequence). The CDR3 spans 15 residues. V was cut by 5 bases and J by 1 base, with 12 bases left in between. The gene calls are TRBV13 and TRBJ2-1, with a possible D match to TRBD2 (6 bases). The sequenced sample consisted of PBMCs. The sequence derives from a woman between 50 and 59 years old in good health and CMV-seropositive. Here the CDR3 reads CASSPRRGSYNEQFF. CDR3 coding DNA: TGTGCCAGCAGCCCCCGCCGGGGGTCCTACAATGAGCAGTTCTTC.